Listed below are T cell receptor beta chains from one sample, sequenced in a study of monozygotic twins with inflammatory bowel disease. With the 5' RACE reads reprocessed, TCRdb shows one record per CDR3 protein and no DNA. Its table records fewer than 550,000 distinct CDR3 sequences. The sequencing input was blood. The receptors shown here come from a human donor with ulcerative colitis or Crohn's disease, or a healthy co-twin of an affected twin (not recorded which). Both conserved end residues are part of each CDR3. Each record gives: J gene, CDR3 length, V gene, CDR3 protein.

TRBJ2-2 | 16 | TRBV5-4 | CASSLALAFGTGELFF
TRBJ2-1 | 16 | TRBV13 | CASSLQGRPSYNEQFF
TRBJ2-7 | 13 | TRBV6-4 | CASAAEPGYEQYF
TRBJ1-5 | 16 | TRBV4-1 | CASSQDRPGGSQPQHF
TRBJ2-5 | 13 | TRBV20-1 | CSAPRELQETQYF
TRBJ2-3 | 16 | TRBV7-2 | CAGILAQRLVADTQYF
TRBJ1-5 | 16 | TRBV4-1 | CASSQDQTGRTQPQHF
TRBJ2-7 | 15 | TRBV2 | CASSDGFPAGGEQYF
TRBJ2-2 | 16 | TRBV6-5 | CASGFRDRASTGELFF
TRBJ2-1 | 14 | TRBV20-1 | CSAGLAGGLNEQFF
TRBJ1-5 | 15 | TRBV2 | CASSEVETGGSPQHF
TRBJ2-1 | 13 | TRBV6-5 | CASSYSGRGEQFF
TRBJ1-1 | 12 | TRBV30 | CAWSHMNTEAFF
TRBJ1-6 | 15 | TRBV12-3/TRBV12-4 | CASSRGPTGNSPLHF
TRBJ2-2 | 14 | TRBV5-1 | CASSVQLNTGELFF
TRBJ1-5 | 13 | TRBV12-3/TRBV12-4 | CASSLDGLEPQHF
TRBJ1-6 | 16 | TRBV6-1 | CASSETGLLYNSPLHF
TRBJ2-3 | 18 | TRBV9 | CASSPWASGGGLSDTQYF
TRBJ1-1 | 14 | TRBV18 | CASSPAVGGTEAFF
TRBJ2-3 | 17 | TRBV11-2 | CASSQSSRGGATDTQYF
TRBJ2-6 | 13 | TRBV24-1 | CATSDSGANVLTF
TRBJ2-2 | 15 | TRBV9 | CASSVQASDTGELFF
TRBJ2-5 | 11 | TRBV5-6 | CASSYTETQYF
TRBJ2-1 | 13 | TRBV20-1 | CSATSKSNNEQFF
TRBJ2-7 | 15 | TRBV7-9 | CASSLGGHNTYEQYF
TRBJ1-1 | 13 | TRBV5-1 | CASRREVNTEAFF
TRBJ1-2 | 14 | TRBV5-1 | CASTSSAGAYGYTF
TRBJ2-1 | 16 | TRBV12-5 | CASGLATSGLYNEQFF
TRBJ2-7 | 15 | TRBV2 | CASSAAGTSGYEQYF
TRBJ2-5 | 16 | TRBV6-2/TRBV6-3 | CASSYPPGQGARTQYF
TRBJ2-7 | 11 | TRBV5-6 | CASSRAIEQYF
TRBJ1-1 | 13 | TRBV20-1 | CSAKAGTNQKAFF
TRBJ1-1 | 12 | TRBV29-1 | CSLPRGMTEAFF
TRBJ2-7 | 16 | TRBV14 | CASSHGWWDTSYEQYF
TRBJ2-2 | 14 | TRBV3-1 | CASSHRLGTGELFF
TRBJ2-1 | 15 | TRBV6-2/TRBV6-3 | CASSWGTSGRNEQFF
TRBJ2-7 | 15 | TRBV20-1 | CSAPAHYSRDYEQYF
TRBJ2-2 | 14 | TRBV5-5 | CASSFTPGTGELFF
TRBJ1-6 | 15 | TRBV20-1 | CSAITGRTYNSPLHF
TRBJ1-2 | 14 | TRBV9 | CASSVDQFNYGYTF
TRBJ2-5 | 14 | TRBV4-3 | CASSQDLRQETQYF
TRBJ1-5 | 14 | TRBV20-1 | CSAREGRPNQPQHF